The sequence of this TCR beta chain was determined in a study of cytomegalovirus exposure and HLA in healthy donors. Study outcomes and limitations: Earlier analysis yielded a pattern in which most TCR beta V segments were productive about 90% or about 30% of the time.

The CDR3 has 14 amino acids. Per the germline V gene, CDR1 is SGHTA and CDR2 is FQGNSA. The V end was cut by 2 bases, the J end by 4 bases, with 11 bases between. In the PCR, 60 Vbeta and 13 Jbeta primers were used. Libraries were prepared by immunoSEQ multiplex PCR; TCRdb keeps only in-frame clonotypes and omits some of them. The profile shows about 110,000 clones, more than 60% of them singletons. As concerns this clone: Its antigen remains unidentified.

The chain joins TRBV7-2 to TRBJ1-2; no definite D call. The TCR originated in a man in his 60s in good health and CMV-seronegative. Sequences were obtained from PBMCs. CDR3 nucleotide sequence: TGTGCCAGCAGCTTAATTGAGCTACCCTATGGCTACACCTTC. Encoded protein: CASSLIELPYGYTF.